These T cell receptor beta chains were read from a single sample in a study of blood T cells in healthy people across ages. TCRdb re-called the 5' RACE reads through MiXCR, storing one row per CDR3 protein. Altogether 1.5 million or so distinct CDR3 sequences are present, 42% being singletons, with the ten largest covering 7.9%. Sequencing input: blood. Every receptor here comes from a young woman in good health. Both conserved end residues are part of each CDR3. D genes are given only for firm matches. A clone size is listed for some rows: how often the clone was seen (once, few, many), or a class if it is expanded.

few,TRBJ2-7,13,NA,TRBV5-1,TGCGCCAGCAGCACCTCGCCCTCCTACGAGCAGTACTTC,CASSTSPSYEQYF
NA,TRBJ2-3,16,TRBD1,TRBV27,TGTGCCAGCAGTTTTCAGGACAGGGGGCGGGCAGATACGCAGTATTTT,CASSFQDRGRADTQYF
NA,TRBJ2-3,19,NA,TRBV7-9,TGTGCCAGCAGCTCCCGACAGCAAAGGAGGGGGGCCAGCACAGATACGCAGTATTTT,CASSSRQQRRGASTDTQYF
few,TRBJ2-7,15,TRBD1,TRBV25-1,TGTGCCAGCAGTGAGTCCGGGACAGGGATGTACGAGCAGTACTTC,CASSESGTGMYEQYF
NA,TRBJ1-3,16,NA,TRBV6-6,TGTGCCAGCAGTTACCCCCCAGGGATCTCTGGAAACACCATATATTTT,CASSYPPGISGNTIYF
NA,TRBJ2-1,15,TRBD2,TRBV27,TGTGCCAGCCAGGGGAGGGCTAGCGGGTGGAATGAGCAGTTCTTC,CASQGRASGWNEQFF
NA,TRBJ2-3,15,TRBD2,TRBV18,TGTGCCAGCTCACCTCTCGGGGGGGCCACAGATACGCAGTATTTT,CASSPLGGATDTQYF
NA,TRBJ2-1,11,TRBD2,TRBV7-2,TGTGCCAGCAGCTTAGGGCGGGAGAAGTTCTTC,CASSLGREKFF
few,TRBJ2-1,15,TRBD2,TRBV12-3/TRBV12-4,TGTGCCAGCACCAAGCGGGCGGGAGGGAAGGATGAGCAGTTCTTC,CASTKRAGGKDEQFF
NA,TRBJ1-2,16,TRBD1,TRBV20-1,TGCAGTGCTAGAGATCCAGGGGGCATTTTCGGCTATGGCTACACCTTC,CSARDPGGIFGYGYTF
NA,TRBJ2-1,15,NA,TRBV7-7,TGTGCCAGCAGCTTAGTTTTTGGCTGGGACAATGAGCAGTTCTTC,CASSLVFGWDNEQFF
once,TRBJ2-5,15,TRBD1,TRBV4-1,TGCGCCAGCAGCCAAGGAGTAGGGGGCAGAGAGACCCAGTACTTC,CASSQGVGGRETQYF